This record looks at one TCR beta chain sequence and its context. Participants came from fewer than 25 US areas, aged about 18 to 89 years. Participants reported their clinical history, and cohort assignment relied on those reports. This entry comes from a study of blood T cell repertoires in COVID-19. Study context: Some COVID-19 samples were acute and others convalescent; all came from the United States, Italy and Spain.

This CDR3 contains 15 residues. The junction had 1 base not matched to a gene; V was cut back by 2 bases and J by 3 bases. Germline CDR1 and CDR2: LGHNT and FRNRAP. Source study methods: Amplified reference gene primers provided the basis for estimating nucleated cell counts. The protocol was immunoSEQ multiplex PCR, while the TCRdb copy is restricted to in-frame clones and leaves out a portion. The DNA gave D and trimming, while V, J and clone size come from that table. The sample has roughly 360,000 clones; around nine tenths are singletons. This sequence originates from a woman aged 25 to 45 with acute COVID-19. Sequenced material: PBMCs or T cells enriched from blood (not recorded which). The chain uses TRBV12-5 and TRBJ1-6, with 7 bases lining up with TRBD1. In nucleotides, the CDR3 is TGTGCTAGTGGTTTGAGACAGGGCTATAATTCACCCCTCCACTTT. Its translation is CASGLRQGYNSPLHF.